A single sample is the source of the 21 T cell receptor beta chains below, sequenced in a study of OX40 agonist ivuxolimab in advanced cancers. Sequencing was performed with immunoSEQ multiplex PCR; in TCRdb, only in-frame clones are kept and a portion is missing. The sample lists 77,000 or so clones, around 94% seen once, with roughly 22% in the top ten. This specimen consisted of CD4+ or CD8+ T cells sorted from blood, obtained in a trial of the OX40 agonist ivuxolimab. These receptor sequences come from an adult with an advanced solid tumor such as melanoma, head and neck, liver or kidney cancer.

The CDR3 reads CASSLGADNQPQHF. Written as DNA, the CDR3 is TGTGCCAGCAGTTTAGGGGCAGACAATCAGCCCCAGCATTTT. This rearrangement joins TRBV27 to TRBJ1-5; D is possibly TRBD1 (5 bases). Trimming shortened V by 2 bases and J by 3 bases, and 8 bases separated the two germline ends. From germline, CDR1 is MNHEY and CDR2 SMNVEV (reference sequence). The CDR3 extends over 14 amino acids.

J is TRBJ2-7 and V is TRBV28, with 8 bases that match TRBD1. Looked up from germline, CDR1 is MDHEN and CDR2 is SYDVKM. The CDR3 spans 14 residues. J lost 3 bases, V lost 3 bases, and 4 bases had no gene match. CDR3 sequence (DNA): TGTGCCAGCAGTTTTGGTGGACAGGGCTACGAGCAGTACTTC. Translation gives CASSFGGQGYEQYF.

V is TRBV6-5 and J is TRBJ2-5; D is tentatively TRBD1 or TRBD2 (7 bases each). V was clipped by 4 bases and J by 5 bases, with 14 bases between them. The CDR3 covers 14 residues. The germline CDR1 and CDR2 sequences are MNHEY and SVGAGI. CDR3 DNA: TGTGCCAGCAGTTGGGAGGGGGCGCGGGAGACCCAGTACTTC. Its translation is CASSWEGARETQYF.

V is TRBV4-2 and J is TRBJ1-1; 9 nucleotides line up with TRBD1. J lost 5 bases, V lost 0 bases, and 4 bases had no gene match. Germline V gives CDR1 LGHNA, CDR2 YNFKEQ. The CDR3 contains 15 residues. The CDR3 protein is CASSQEQGAYTEAFF. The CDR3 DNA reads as TGTGCCAGCAGCCAAGAACAGGGGGCGTATACTGAAGCTTTCTTT.

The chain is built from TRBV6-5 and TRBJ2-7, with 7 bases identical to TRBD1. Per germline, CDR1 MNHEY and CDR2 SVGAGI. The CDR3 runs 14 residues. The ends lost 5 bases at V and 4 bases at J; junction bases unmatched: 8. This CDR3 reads CASSPGRGLYEQYF. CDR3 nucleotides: TGTGCCAGCAGTCCGGGCAGGGGGTTATACGAGCAGTACTTC.

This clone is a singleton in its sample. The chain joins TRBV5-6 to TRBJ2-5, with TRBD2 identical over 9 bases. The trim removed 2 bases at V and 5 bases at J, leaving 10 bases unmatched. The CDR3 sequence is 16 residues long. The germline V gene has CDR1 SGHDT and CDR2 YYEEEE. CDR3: CASSFGGGRALETQYF. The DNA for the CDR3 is TGTGCCAGCAGCTTCGGGGGCGGGAGGGCCCTGGAGACCCAGTACTTC.

DNA of the CDR3: TGTGCCAGCAGTTGGACAGGGAGTAACCAGCCCCAGCATTTT. The encoded protein is CASSWTGSNQPQHF. The chain couples TRBV27 to TRBJ1-5; TRBD1 matches at 8 bases. The germline CDR1 and CDR2 sequences are MNHEY and SMNVEV (reference sequence). The CDR3 loop spans 14 amino acids. V shed 4 bases and J 7 bases; nucleotides not matched to a gene: 6.

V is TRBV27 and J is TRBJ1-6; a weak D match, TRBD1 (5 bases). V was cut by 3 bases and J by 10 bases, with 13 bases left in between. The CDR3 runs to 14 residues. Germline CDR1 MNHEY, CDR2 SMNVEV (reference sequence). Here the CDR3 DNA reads TGTGCCAGCAGTTTGGGGCAGGGTCGATCACCCCTCCACTTT. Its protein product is CASSLGQGRSPLHF.

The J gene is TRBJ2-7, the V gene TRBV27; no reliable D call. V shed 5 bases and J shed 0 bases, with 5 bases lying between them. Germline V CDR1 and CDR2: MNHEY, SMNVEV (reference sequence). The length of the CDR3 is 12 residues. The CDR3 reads CASSQSSYEQYF. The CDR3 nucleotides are TGTGCCAGCAGTCAGAGCTCCTACGAGCAGTACTTC.

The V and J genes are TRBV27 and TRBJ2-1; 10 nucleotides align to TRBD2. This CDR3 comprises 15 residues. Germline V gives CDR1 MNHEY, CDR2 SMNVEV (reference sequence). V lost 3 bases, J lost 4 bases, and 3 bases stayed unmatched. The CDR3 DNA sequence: TGTGCCAGCAGTTTCGGACTAGCGGATTACAATGAGCAGTTCTTC. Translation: CASSFGLADYNEQFF.

This chain's CDR3 is CASSANNEQFF. The CDR3 bases are TGTGCCAGCAGTGCAAACAATGAGCAGTTCTTC. The genes are TRBV6-1 and TRBJ2-1, with unresolved D. The ends were cut back, 4 bases at V and 5 bases at J, with 3 bases in the middle. CDR1 is MNHNS and CDR2 is SASEGT in the germline V gene. The CDR3 has 11 amino acids.

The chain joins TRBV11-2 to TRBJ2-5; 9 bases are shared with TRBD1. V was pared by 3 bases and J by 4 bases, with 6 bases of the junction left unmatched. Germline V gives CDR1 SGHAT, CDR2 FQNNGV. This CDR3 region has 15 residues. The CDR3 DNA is TGTGCCAGCAGCTTTGGGACAGGGACGGCAGAGACCCAGTACTTC. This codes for CASSFGTGTAETQYF.

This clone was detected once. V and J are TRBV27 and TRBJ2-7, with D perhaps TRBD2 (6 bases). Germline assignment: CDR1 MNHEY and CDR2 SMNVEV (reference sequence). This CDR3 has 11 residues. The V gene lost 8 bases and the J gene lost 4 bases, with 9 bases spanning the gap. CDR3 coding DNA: TGTGCCAGCGGGAGGCCATACGAGCAGTACTTC. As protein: CASGRPYEQYF.

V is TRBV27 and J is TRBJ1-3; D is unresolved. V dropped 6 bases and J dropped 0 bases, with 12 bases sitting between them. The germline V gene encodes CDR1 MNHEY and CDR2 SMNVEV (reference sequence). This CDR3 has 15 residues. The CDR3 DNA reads TGTGCCAGCAGCTCTGACGGGAGCTCTGGAAACACCATATATTTT. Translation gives CASSSDGSSGNTIYF.

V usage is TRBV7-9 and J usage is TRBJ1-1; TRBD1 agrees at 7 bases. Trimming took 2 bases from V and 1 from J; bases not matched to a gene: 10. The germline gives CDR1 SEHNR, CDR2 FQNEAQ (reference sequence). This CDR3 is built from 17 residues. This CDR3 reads CASSLLEVGQANTEAFF. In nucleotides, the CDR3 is TGTGCCAGCAGCTTATTAGAAGTCGGACAGGCGAACACTGAAGCTTTCTTT. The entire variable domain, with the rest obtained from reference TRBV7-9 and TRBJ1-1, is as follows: DTGVSQNPRHKITKRGQNVTFRCDPISEHNRLYWYRQTLGQGPEFLTYFQNEAQLEKSRLLSDRFSAERPKGSFSTLEIQRTEQGDSAMYLCASSLLEVGQANTEAFFGQGTRLTVV.

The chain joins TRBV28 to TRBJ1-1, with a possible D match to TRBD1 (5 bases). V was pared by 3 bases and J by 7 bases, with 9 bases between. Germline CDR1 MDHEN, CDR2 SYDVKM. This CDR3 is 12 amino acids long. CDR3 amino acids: CASSFTGLEAFF. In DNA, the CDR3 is TGTGCCAGCAGTTTCACGGGACTTGAAGCTTTCTTT.

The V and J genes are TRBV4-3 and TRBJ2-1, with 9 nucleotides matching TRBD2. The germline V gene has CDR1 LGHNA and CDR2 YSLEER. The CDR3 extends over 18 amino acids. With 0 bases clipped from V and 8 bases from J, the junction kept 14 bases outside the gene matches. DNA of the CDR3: TGCGCCAGCAGCCAAGATTCAATCGGGCGGGGGGGCCAAGATGAGCAGTTCTTC. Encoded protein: CASSQDSIGRGGQDEQFF.

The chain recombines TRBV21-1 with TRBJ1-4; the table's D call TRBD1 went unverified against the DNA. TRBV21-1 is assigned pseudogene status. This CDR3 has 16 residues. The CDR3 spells CASSTQRTASNEKLFF. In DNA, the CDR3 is TGTGCCAGCAGCACGCAAAGGACAGCCTCTAATGAAAAACTGTTTTTT.

As DNA, the CDR3 is TGCAGCGTTGCGGGGAACGGATGGGAGTACGAGCAGTACTTC. Residues: CSVAGNGWEYEQYF. V usage is TRBV29-1 and J usage is TRBJ2-7; D is perhaps TRBD2 (5 bases). Germline-derived CDR1 and CDR2 are SQVTM and ANQGSEA. V lost 4 bases and J lost 4, with 17 bases in between. This CDR3 is built from 14 residues.

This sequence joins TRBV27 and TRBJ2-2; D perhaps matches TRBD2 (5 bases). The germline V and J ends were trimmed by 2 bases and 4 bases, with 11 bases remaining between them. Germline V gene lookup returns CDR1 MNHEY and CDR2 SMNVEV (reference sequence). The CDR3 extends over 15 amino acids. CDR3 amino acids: CASSLVLVSTGELFF. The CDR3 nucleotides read TGTGCCAGCAGTTTAGTACTAGTTAGCACCGGGGAGCTGTTTTTT.

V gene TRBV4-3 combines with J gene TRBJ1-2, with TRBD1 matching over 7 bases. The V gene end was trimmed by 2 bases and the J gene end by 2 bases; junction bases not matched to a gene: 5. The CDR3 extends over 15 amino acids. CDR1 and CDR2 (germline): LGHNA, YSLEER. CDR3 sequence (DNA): TGCGCCAGCAGCCAAAGACAGGGAGTCAACTATGGCTACACCTTC. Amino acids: CASSQRQGVNYGYTF.